What follows are 13 T cell receptor beta chains derived from one specimen sequenced in a study of blood T cell repertoires in COVID-19. Assay: immunoSEQ multiplex PCR; the TCRdb copy retains only in-frame clones and omits some. The data hold about 50,000 clones, with about 90% observed a single time. Sequenced input: peripheral blood. The source is a human donor with active COVID-19. The donor label of this sample is uncertain.

The CDR3, as DNA: TGTGCCAGCAGCTTAAGCGCAGGGAAGATAGGTGGCTACACCTTC. Translated, it gives CASSLSAGKIGGYTF. The rearrangement uses TRBV9 and TRBJ1-2, with a weak D call TRBD1 (5 bases). The length of the CDR3 is 15 residues. Germline CDR1 reads SGDLS; CDR2 reads YYNGEE. The germline V and J ends were trimmed by 4 bases and 7 bases, with 20 bases remaining between them.

The rearrangement joins TRBV25-1 to TRBJ1-1; D is uncertain. V was pared by 3 bases and J by 11 bases, with 16 bases between. Germline lookup yields CDR1 MGHDK and CDR2 SYGVNS. CDR3 length equals 13 residues. The CDR3 sequence is CASSDPSREAAFF. The CDR3 DNA sequence: TGTGCCAGCAGTGACCCCTCGAGGGAGGCGGCTTTCTTT.

The chain joins TRBV5-6 to TRBJ2-4, with 9 bases aligning to TRBD1. This CDR3 has 14 amino acids. Germline trimming cut 4 bases from V and 8 bases from J; bases unmatched to any gene: 7. CDR1 and CDR2 (germline): SGHDT, YYEEEE. The CDR3 DNA reads TGTGCCAGCAGCGTGGGACAGGGCACGGACATTCAGTACTTC. This encodes CASSVGQGTDIQYF.

The V gene is TRBV19, the J gene TRBJ1-2; D is unresolved. V lost 3 bases to trimming and J lost 6 bases, with 14 bases between them. The CDR3 covers 14 residues. Germline V gene data show CDR1 as LNHDA and CDR2 as SQIVND (reference sequence). CDR3 bases: TGTGCCAGTAGTATCGGGCTGACGGAGGATGGCTACACCTTC. Translation gives CASSIGLTEDGYTF.

The chain joins TRBV19 to TRBJ1-2; 7 bases fit TRBD1. Germline V gives CDR1 LNHDA, CDR2 SQIVND (reference sequence). Germline trimming cut 8 bases from V and 0 bases from J; bases unmatched to any gene: 12. CDR3 size: 16 residues. The CDR3 loop is CASHRGTVGANYGYTF. The CDR3 DNA reads as TGTGCCAGTCATCGGGGGACAGTGGGAGCTAACTATGGCTACACCTTC.

In this sample, this clone turned up once. This chain uses TRBV9 with TRBJ2-1, with D perhaps matching TRBD1 (5 bases). V gave up 3 bases and J gave up 5 bases, with 15 bases separating them. Looked up from germline, CDR1 is SGDLS and CDR2 is YYNGEE. The length of the CDR3 is 15 residues. The CDR3 region has the DNA TGTGCCAGCAGCGCCCAGGGAACGAGGAACAATGAGCAGTTCTTC. This sequence encodes CASSAQGTRNNEQFF.

The gene calls are TRBV19 and TRBJ2-5, with 10 bases fitting TRBD2. V shed 5 bases, J shed 2 bases, and the junction held 5 bases outside the gene matches. CDR3 size: 15 residues. CDR1 and CDR2 from the germline V gene are LNHDA and SQIVND (reference sequence). CDR3 sequence reads: CASSLASGGQETQYF. CDR3 DNA: TGTGCCAGTAGTTTGGCTAGCGGGGGTCAAGAGACCCAGTACTTC.

This rearrangement joins TRBV6-5 to TRBJ2-7; the D is unclear. CDR3 length: 14 residues. In germline, CDR1 is MNHEY, CDR2 SVGAGI. V lost 6 bases to trimming and J lost 2 bases, with 14 bases between them. The CDR3 DNA is TGTGCCAGCAGGCCCCCCCAGGCTACCTACGAGCAGTACTTC. Translation: CASRPPQATYEQYF.

By frequency in the sample, this clone is medium-sized. The chain has TRBV4-2 and TRBJ2-7, with 7 bases identical to TRBD1. Germline V gene data show CDR1 as LGHNA and CDR2 as YNFKEQ. The CDR3 runs to 15 residues. The J segment lost 7 bases and the V segment lost 4 bases, leaving 13 bases of the junction unmatched. Written as DNA, the CDR3 is TGTGCCAGCAGCCGGGATGCGACAGGGCCGGGGGAGCAGTACTTC. This encodes CASSRDATGPGEQYF.

The chain has TRBV2 and TRBJ2-7; D is undetermined. Trimming took off 10 bases at V and 2 bases at J, with 12 bases between the two ends. CDR3 size: 12 residues. Germline CDR1 SNHLY, CDR2 FYNNEI. The CDR3 DNA sequence: TGTGCCACCACGAGACTTCCCTACGAGCAGTACTTC. Translation: CATTRLPYEQYF.

This chain connects TRBV6-1 to TRBJ2-3; D is perhaps TRBD2 (6 bases). The germline gives CDR1 MNHNS, CDR2 SASEGT. The V and J ends lost 1 base and 11 bases respectively, with 19 bases between them. There are 15 residues in the CDR3. CDR3 residues: CASSEGAGYRLGQYF. The CDR3 bases are TGTGCCAGCAGTGAAGGTGCGGGATATCGATTGGGGCAGTATTTT.

The chain has TRBV4-2 and TRBJ2-4; TRBD2 might be the D (6 bases). The CDR3 is 19 amino acids. V was trimmed by 0 bases and J by 5 bases, leaving 23 bases between them. In germline, CDR1 is LGHNA, CDR2 YNFKEQ. DNA of the CDR3: TGTGCCAGCAGCCAAGAATGGGGGAGGATGCGTAGAGGGCAAAACATTCAGTACTTC. Encoded protein: CASSQEWGRMRRGQNIQYF.

The chain joins TRBV10-3 to TRBJ2-7; 10 nucleotides agree with TRBD1. The CDR3 is made up of 13 amino acids. The ends lost 4 bases at V and 4 bases at J; junction bases unmatched: 1. In germline, CDR1 is ENHRY, CDR2 SYGVKD. CDR3 in DNA: TGTGCCATCAGTGGACAGGGGGCGTACGAGCAGTACTTC. This sequence encodes CAISGQGAYEQYF.